The present entry profiles one T cell receptor (beta chain) with its context. TCRdb's table, derived via immunoSEQ multiplex PCR, lists solely in-frame clones and lacks some. The sample lists around 76,000 clones; over 70% were seen once. The data were obtained in a study of OX40 agonist ivuxolimab in advanced cancers. The CDR3 sequence is 9 residues long. Germline CDR1 is WNHNN and CDR2 is SYGVQD (reference sequence). V was clipped by 3 bases and J by 12 bases, with 5 bases between them. This receptor was identified in an adult with an advanced solid tumor such as melanoma, head and neck, liver or kidney cancer. Specimen: CD4+ or CD8+ T cells sorted from blood, collected in a trial of the OX40 agonist ivuxolimab. This sequence joins TRBV10-1 and TRBJ2-5; D is ambiguous. The CDR3 reads CASSDQKYF. The DNA of the CDR3 is TGCGCCAGCAGTGACCAAAAGTACTTC.